This T cell receptor beta chain was profiled in a study of blood T cell repertoires in COVID-19. Study in general: Sources were T cells, B-cell-depleted T cells, or PBMCs; the material itself was cDNA or gDNA.

Germline lookup yields CDR1 SGHTA and CDR2 FQGNSA. CDR3 size: 17 residues. J lost 3 bases, V lost 5 bases, and 5 bases had no gene match. Original data processing: Reference gene primer amplification gave estimated nucleated cell counts. Clones were sequenced by immunoSEQ multiplex PCR, and TCRdb holds only the in-frame ones, with some missing. The D gene and trimming were derived from the DNA, and the V and J assignments and clone size from that table. The sample holds tens of thousands of clones, nearly 80% seen once. Sequencing was carried out using peripheral blood. This rearrangement joins TRBV7-2 to TRBJ2-2, with 14 bases matching TRBD2. This clonotype was sampled from a man between 65 and 79 years old with COVID-19, enrolled during active disease. CDR3: CASSPGLAGVDTGELFF. The CDR3 DNA follows: TGTGCCAGCAGCCCGGGACTAGCGGGAGTCGACACCGGGGAGCTGTTTTTT.